These 27 T cell receptor beta chains were sequenced from one sample in a study of Graves' ophthalmopathy and Graves' hyperthyroidism. Amplified TCR beta CDR3 regions were obtained using RNA transcripts as template. Second-round multiplex PCR came after a first-round RT-PCR that employed HTBI primers. TCRdb ran MiXCR on the multiplex PCR reads and lists one entry per CDR3 protein. Among a few hundred thousand distinct CDR3 sequences listed, about 18% were seen once. The source material was peripheral blood. The receptors shown here come from a woman between 18 and 29 years old with Graves' ophthalmopathy.

Many counts were recorded for this clonotype. V usage is TRBV11-2 and J usage is TRBJ2-7; D unresolved. Deletions cut 5 bases from V and 0 bases from J, with 17 bases between. This CDR3 comprises 16 residues. Germline lookup yields CDR1 SGHAT and CDR2 FQNNGV. CDR3 nucleotides: TGTGCCAGCAGCGAGTCGGACGGCGTACGCTCCTACGAGCAGTACTTC. Its protein product is CASSESDGVRSYEQYF.

This clonotype has ten or more counts. The CDR3 region has the DNA TGTGCCAGCAGCTTCGGACAGGGGGCAGGTCAGCCCCAGCATTTT. Amino acids: CASSFGQGAGQPQHF. V usage is TRBV7-8 and J usage is TRBJ1-5, with 11 bases fitting TRBD1. Germline lookup yields CDR1 SGHVS and CDR2 FQNEAQ. Trimming removed 3 bases from V and 6 bases from J; junction bases left unmatched: 4. CDR3 size: 15 residues.

This clonotype was seen ten or more times. This chain's CDR3 is CSAREGLLLREQYF. CDR3 nucleotides: TGCAGTGCTAGAGAGGGCCTCCTACTACGCGAGCAGTACTTC. The V gene is TRBV20-1, the J gene TRBJ2-7, with D unclear. Trimming removed 0 bases from V and 6 bases from J, with 15 bases in between. This CDR3 contains 14 residues. Germline CDR1 reads DFQATT; CDR2 reads SNEGSKA (reference sequence).

The chain employs TRBV6-5 and TRBJ2-5, with 7 bases fitting TRBD2. Trimming at V came to 0 bases and at J to 2 bases, leaving 3 bases not matched to a gene. The germline gives CDR1 MNHEY, CDR2 SVGAGI. CDR3 length: 15 residues. The DNA for the CDR3 is TGTGCCAGCAGTTACTCTCCGGGACTACAAGAGACCCAGTACTTC. This gives the protein CASSYSPGLQETQYF.

This clonotype appeared many times. V usage is TRBV20-1 and J usage is TRBJ1-5, with 10 bases aligning to TRBD1. J was trimmed by 5 bases and V by 5 bases; bases with no gene match: 9. Germline V lookup: CDR1 DFQATT, CDR2 SNEGSKA (reference sequence). This CDR3 comprises 15 residues. In DNA form, the CDR3 reads TGCAGTGCTGGTGGCCGGGACAGGGGAGATCAGCCCCAGCATTTT. Translating it yields CSAGGRDRGDQPQHF.

This clonotype was detected many times. The rearrangement uses TRBV4-3 and TRBJ1-5; D not resolved. Germline-derived CDR1 and CDR2 are LGHNA and YSLEER. The CDR3 loop spans 14 amino acids. Trimming pared 2 bases from V and 9 bases from J, leaving 14 bases between. Here the CDR3 reads CASSQYAGLGPQHF. The CDR3, as DNA: TGCGCCAGCAGCCAATACGCCGGCCTCGGGCCCCAGCATTTT.

This clonotype was observed many times. The chain recombines TRBV18 with TRBJ2-7; D remains ambiguous. Germline V gives CDR1 KGHSH, CDR2 LQKENI. The CDR3 covers 14 residues. V lost 2 bases and J 0 bases, leaving 8 bases between the germline ends. The CDR3 is CASSPSRTSYEQYF. The CDR3, as DNA: TGTGCCAGCTCACCATCGCGGACCTCCTACGAGCAGTACTTC.

This clonotype was detected ten times or more. The chain has TRBV9 and TRBJ2-7; 10 positions match TRBD2. This CDR3 contains 16 residues. Germline V gene sequence: CDR1 SGDLS, CDR2 YYNGEE. Trimming removed 1 base from V and 3 bases from J; junction bases left unmatched: 7. The CDR3 bases are TGTGCCAGCAGCGTAAGGACTAGCGGACTATACTACGAGCAGTACTTC. Translation gives CASSVRTSGLYYEQYF.

This clonotype occurred many times. The chain is built from TRBV2 and TRBJ2-7, with 9 bases identical to TRBD2. The germline gives CDR1 SNHLY, CDR2 FYNNEI. J gave up 4 bases and V 6 bases, and 7 bases lay outside the gene matches. The CDR3 sequence is 14 residues long. The DNA of the CDR3 is TGTGCCAGCAGAATTCGAGCGGGAGGATACGAGCAGTACTTC. Translation: CASRIRAGGYEQYF.

This clonotype was observed many times. The genes are TRBV6-2 or TRBV6-3 and TRBJ1-1; D gene unclear. The CDR3 is 15 amino acids. V lost 2 bases to trimming and J lost 1 base, with 11 bases between them. The germline V gene encodes CDR1 MNHEY and CDR2 SVGEGT. The CDR3 loop is CASSYLPRGNTEAFF. The CDR3 nucleotides read TGTGCCAGCAGTTACCTCCCCAGAGGGAACACTGAAGCTTTCTTT.

This clonotype was seen once. The CDR3 sequence is CASSLVAESTTGELFF. The CDR3 bases are TGCGCCAGCAGCTTGGTGGCCGAGAGTACTACCGGGGAGCTGTTTTTT. The chain links TRBV5-1 to TRBJ2-2; D is unresolved. Trimming pared 0 bases from V and 5 bases from J, leaving 14 bases between. CDR3 size: 16 residues. Germline lookup yields CDR1 SGHRS and CDR2 YFSETQ.

This clonotype came up many times. V and J are TRBV6-1 and TRBJ1-2; no definite D call. Trimming stripped 2 bases from V and 4 bases from J, with 8 bases between. Germline loops: CDR1 MNHNS, CDR2 SASEGT. This CDR3 has 13 residues. The CDR3 coding sequence is TGTGCCAGCAGTGAATCCGGGCCCTATGGCTACACCTTC. This codes for CASSESGPYGYTF.

This clonotype was picked up many times. This chain links TRBV27 with TRBJ2-2; D ambiguous. Germline CDR1 reads MNHEY; CDR2 reads SMNVEV (reference sequence). V was clipped by 5 bases and J by 3 bases, with 16 bases between them. The CDR3 covers 16 residues. Here the CDR3 DNA reads TGTGCCAGCAGTACCTTTCCCGGTGGTCACACCGGGGAGCTGTTTTTT. This encodes CASSTFPGGHTGELFF.

This clonotype was recorded at least ten times. J is TRBJ2-7 and V is TRBV7-2; 12 nucleotides match TRBD2. The CDR3 spans 15 residues. The germline V gene has CDR1 SGHTA and CDR2 FQGNSA. With V trimmed by 4 bases and J by 7 bases, 8 bases remained unmatched. The CDR3 DNA sequence: TGTGCCAGCAGCTCCTTGACTAGCGGGAGAGGAGAGCAGTACTTC. Protein sequence: CASSSLTSGRGEQYF.

V is TRBV6-2 or TRBV6-3 and J is TRBJ2-2, with D perhaps matching TRBD2 (6 bases). Germline V gene data show CDR1 as MNHEY and CDR2 as SVGEGT. There are 16 residues in the CDR3. Trimming stripped 6 bases from V and 0 bases from J, with 14 bases between. For the CDR3, the DNA is TGTGCCAGCAGGGTGTGGCGGGGTACGAACACCGGGGAGCTGTTTTTT. Translating gives CASRVWRGTNTGELFF.

The chain uses TRBV12-3 or TRBV12-4 and TRBJ1-1; no definite D call. Trimming removed 6 bases at V and 5 bases at J, with 13 bases between. The CDR3 extends over 13 amino acids. The CDR3, as DNA: TGTGCCAGCAGCCTCGTGGAGGCGACTGAAGCTTTCTTT. It encodes CASSLVEATEAFF.

This clonotype was seen many times. The chain has TRBV29-1 and TRBJ1-1; 10 positions agree with TRBD1. This CDR3 is 14 amino acids long. CDR1 is SQVTM and CDR2 is ANQGSEA in the germline V gene. The trim removed 5 bases at V and 4 bases at J, leaving 7 bases unmatched. The CDR3: CSVHPTGGGTEAFF. The CDR3 DNA sequence: TGCAGCGTTCACCCGACAGGGGGCGGCACTGAAGCTTTCTTT.

This clonotype was seen ten or more times. This chain uses TRBV12-3 or TRBV12-4 with TRBJ1-5; D possibly corresponds to TRBD1 (5 bases). V lost 6 bases and J lost 7, with 19 bases in between. The CDR3 has 15 amino acids. This CDR3 is CASRGVGGAGQPQHF. In DNA form, the CDR3 reads TGTGCCAGCAGGGGGGTGGGGGGTGCTGGGCAGCCCCAGCATTTT.

This clonotype was recorded at least ten times. The gene calls are TRBV28 and TRBJ2-5; D is possibly TRBD1 (5 bases). Deletions cut 7 bases from V and 3 bases from J, with 12 bases between. The CDR3 extends over 13 amino acids. Germline V gene data show CDR1 as MDHEN and CDR2 as SYDVKM. This CDR3 reads CASTSGWEETQYF. In DNA, the CDR3 is TGTGCCAGCACATCAGGGTGGGAAGAGACCCAGTACTTC.

V is TRBV7-8 and J is TRBJ1-1; 10 bases map to TRBD1. V shed 5 bases, J shed 6 bases, and the junction held 9 bases outside the gene matches. The length of the CDR3 is 15 residues. Germline V CDR1 and CDR2: SGHVS, FQNEAQ. The CDR3 is CASSPGQGVFSEAFF. CDR3 bases: TGTGCCAGCAGCCCCGGACAGGGGGTTTTCTCTGAAGCTTTCTTT.

The chain carries TRBV6-1 and TRBJ1-2; weak D call: TRBD1 (5 bases). The V end was cut by 7 bases, the J end by 6 bases, with 18 bases between. This CDR3 is 14 amino acids long. Germline V CDR1 and CDR2: MNHNS, SASEGT. DNA of the CDR3: TGTGCCAGCACCCAGGAGGGCAGGGTGGATGGCTACACCTTC. This sequence encodes CASTQEGRVDGYTF.

This clonotype has at least ten counts. The chain links TRBV5-1 to TRBJ1-3; unclear D gene. Germline lookup yields CDR1 SGHRS and CDR2 YFSETQ. This CDR3 spans 14 amino acids. V shed 3 bases and J shed 3 bases, with 10 bases lying between them. CDR3 sequence: CASSSPGFGNTIYF. The CDR3 DNA sequence: TGCGCCAGCAGCTCCCCCGGATTTGGAAACACCATATATTTT.

This clonotype was observed a handful of times. The chain employs TRBV20-1 and TRBJ1-5; D is uncertain. The ends were cut back, 6 bases at V and 7 bases at J, with 16 bases in the middle. CDR1 is DFQATT and CDR2 is SNEGSKA in the germline V gene (reference sequence). This CDR3 is built from 13 residues. The CDR3 loop is CSAGGRENQPQHF. The CDR3 bases are TGCAGTGCGGGAGGGAGGGAAAACCAGCCCCAGCATTTT.

The rearrangement joins TRBV28 to TRBJ2-7; 8 nucleotides line up with TRBD1. V shed 1 base and J 5 bases; nucleotides not matched to a gene: 7. Germline assignment: CDR1 MDHEN and CDR2 SYDVKM. This CDR3 region has 15 residues. CDR3 in amino acids: CASSLSRDRTNEQYF. The CDR3 DNA reads as TGTGCCAGCAGTTTATCTAGGGACAGGACGAACGAGCAGTACTTC.

In this sample, this clonotype turned up many times. V gene TRBV6-5 combines with J gene TRBJ2-7; the D gene is possibly TRBD2 (7 bases). Between the trimmed V and J ends, which lost 2 bases and 7 bases, there was a span of 18 bases. The CDR3 has 15 amino acids. Germline-derived CDR1 and CDR2 are MNHEY and SVGAGI. DNA for the CDR3: TGTGCCAGCAGTTACGCAACGGGGGGCCTGGGGGAGCAGTACTTC. Encoded protein: CASSYATGGLGEQYF.

This clonotype came up many times. For the CDR3, the DNA is TGCAGCGTTGAGGGTAGGAACAGAAAGAACACTGAAGCTTTCTTT. Translation: CSVEGRNRKNTEAFF. J is TRBJ1-1 and V is TRBV29-1; D unclear. Trimming shortened V by 3 bases and J by 1 base, and 15 bases separated the two germline ends. The CDR3 sequence is 15 residues long. Germline V gives CDR1 SQVTM, CDR2 ANQGSEA. Full variable domain (rest looked up from reference TRBV29-1 and TRBJ1-1): SAVISQKPSRDICQRGTSLTIQCQVDSQVTMMFWYRQQPGQSLTLIATANQGSEATYESGFVIDKFPISRPNLTFSTLTVSNMSPEDSSIYLCSVEGRNRKNTEAFFGQGTRLTVV.

The chain has TRBV5-1 and TRBJ2-7; D gene ambiguous. The CDR3 runs 14 residues. V gave up 5 bases and J gave up 2 bases, with 14 bases separating them. Germline V lookup: CDR1 SGHRS, CDR2 YFSETQ. As DNA, the CDR3 is TGCGCCAGCAGAGAAGCTACGACCCCCTACGAGCAGTACTTC. It specifies CASREATTPYEQYF.